This T cell receptor beta chain was profiled in a study of T-cell reconstitution after alpha-beta-depleted transplantation in children. The study's findings and limits: The authors attributed T-cell counts and diversity one year after transplant mostly to newly produced T cells. There were reportedly several hundred expanded graft clones from which alpha-beta T cells came about two months after transplant.

The CDR3 totals 14 residues. Germline V gene lookup returns CDR1 SQVTM and CDR2 ANQGSEA. V lost 5 bases and J 1 base, leaving 12 bases between the germline ends. Unique molecular identifiers tagged the TCRbeta library. Each CDR3 protein gets one entry after TCRdb re-called the PCR reads with MiXCR. Among fewer than 500,000 distinct CDR3 sequences listed, 43% were seen once. Concerning this clonotype itself: What it binds is not known.

The specimen was PBMCs, collected before TCRalphabeta/CD19-depleted stem cell transplant. This rearrangement joins TRBV29-1 to TRBJ2-1; D remains unclear. The receptor was derived from a girl between 2 and 10 years old with aplastic anemia, due to receive a stem cell transplant. The CDR3 coding sequence is TGCAGCGTTCCCCGAGCAAGGTCCTACAATGAGCAGTTCTTC. This translates into CSVPRARSYNEQFF.